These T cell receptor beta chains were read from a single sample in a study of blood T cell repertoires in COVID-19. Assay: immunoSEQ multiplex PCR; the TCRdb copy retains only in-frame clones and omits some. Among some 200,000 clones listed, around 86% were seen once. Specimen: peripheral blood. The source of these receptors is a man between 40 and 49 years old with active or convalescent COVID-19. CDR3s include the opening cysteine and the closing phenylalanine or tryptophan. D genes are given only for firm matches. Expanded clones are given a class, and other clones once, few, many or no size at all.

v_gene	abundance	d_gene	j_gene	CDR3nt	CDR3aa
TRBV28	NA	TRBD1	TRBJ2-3	TGTGCCAGCAGTCTCGGGACAGGGGACACAGATACGCAGTATTTT	CASSLGTGDTDTQYF
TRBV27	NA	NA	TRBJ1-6	TGTGCCAGCAGTTTATCGTCTAGTATTTATAATTCACCCCTCCACTTT	CASSLSSSIYNSPLHF
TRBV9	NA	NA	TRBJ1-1	TGTGCCAGCAGCGTAAACCCCTCCAAGGCGGGTGATACTGAAGCTTTCTTT	CASSVNPSKAGDTEAFF
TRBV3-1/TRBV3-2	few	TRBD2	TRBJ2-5	TGTGCCAGCGCGGGGGGGGCGGGAGAGACCCAGTACTTC	CASAGGAGETQYF
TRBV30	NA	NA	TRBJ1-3	TGTGCCTGGAGTTTAGGAAACACCATATATTTT	CAWSLGNTIYF
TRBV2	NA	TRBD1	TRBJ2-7	TGTGCCAGCAGCGGGACAGGAGTAGGCTACGAGCAGTACTTC	CASSGTGVGYEQYF
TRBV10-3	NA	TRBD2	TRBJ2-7	TGTGCCATCAATCCCGGGGAGGGTGAGCAGTACTTC	CAINPGEGEQYF
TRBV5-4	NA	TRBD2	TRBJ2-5	TGTGCCAGCAGCCAACAGCTAGCGGGCCAAGAGACCCAGTACTTC	CASSQQLAGQETQYF
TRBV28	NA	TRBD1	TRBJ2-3	TGTGCCAGCACCCTGGACAGGGGCACCGATACGCAGTATTTT	CASTLDRGTDTQYF
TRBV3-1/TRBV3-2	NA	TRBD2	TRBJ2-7	TGTGCCAGCAGCGGGGCCGGAGGACTAGTCCACGTATTC	CASSGAGGLVHVF
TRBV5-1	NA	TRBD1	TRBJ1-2	TGCGCCAGCAGCTCGGGACAGGGTAACTATGGCTACACCTTC	CASSSGQGNYGYTF
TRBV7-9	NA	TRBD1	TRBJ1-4	TGTGCCAGCAGCACCACGACAGGGAGCGAAAAACTGTTTTTT	CASSTTTGSEKLFF
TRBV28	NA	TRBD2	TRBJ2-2	TGTGCCAGCAGTGCCCCCGGGGAGGGTAGCGGGGAGCTGTTTTTT	CASSAPGEGSGELFF
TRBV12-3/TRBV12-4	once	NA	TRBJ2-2	TGTGCCAGCATCACAGGGCACGGGGAGCTGTTTTTT	CASITGHGELFF
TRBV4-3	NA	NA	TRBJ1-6	TGCGCCAGCAGCCAAGAGCTCCAATCGGGCTCCTATAATTCACCCCTCCACTTT	CASSQELQSGSYNSPLHF
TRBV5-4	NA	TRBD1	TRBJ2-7	TGTGCCAGCAGCACGACAGGGTCCAGCTCCTACGAGCAGTACTTC	CASSTTGSSSYEQYF
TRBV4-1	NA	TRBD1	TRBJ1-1	TGCGCCAGCATCCGGGGACAGGGAAACACTGAAGCTTTCTTT	CASIRGQGNTEAFF
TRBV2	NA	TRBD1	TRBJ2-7	TGTGCCAGCGGGACAGGGACCTACGAGCAGTACTTC	CASGTGTYEQYF
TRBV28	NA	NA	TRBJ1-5	TGTGCCAGCGGTGGGGAGTTGAGGCAGCCCCAGCATTTT	CASGGELRQPQHF
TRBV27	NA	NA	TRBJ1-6	TGTGCCAGCAGCCGAAAAACAGGGAATAATTCACCCCTCCACTTT	CASSRKTGNNSPLHF
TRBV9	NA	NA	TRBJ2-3	TGTGCCAGCAGCGTCAACGGGGAGCCCGCCACAGATACGCAGTATTTT	CASSVNGEPATDTQYF
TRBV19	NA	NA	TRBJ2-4	TGTGCCAGTATGGAGGGGCAAGCCAAAAACATTCAGTACTTC	CASMEGQAKNIQYF
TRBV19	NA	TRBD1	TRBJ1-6	TGTGCCAGTAGTAGTGGACAGGGGAGCTCCTATAATTCACCCCTCCACTTT	CASSSGQGSSYNSPLHF
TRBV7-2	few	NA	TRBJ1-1	TGTGCCAGCAGCCGCGAAGGAACAGGAATCACTGAAGCTTTCTTT	CASSREGTGITEAFF
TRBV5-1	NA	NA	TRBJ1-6	TGCGCCAGCAGCTTGGGTCGGCAGGGTGAATCACCCCTCCACTTT	CASSLGRQGESPLHF
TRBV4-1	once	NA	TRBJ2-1	TGCGCCAGCAGCCAAGTCGGCAATGAGCAGTTCTTC	CASSQVGNEQFF
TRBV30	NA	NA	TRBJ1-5	TGTGCCTGGAGTTCCTATAGCAATCAGCCCCAGCATTTT	CAWSSYSNQPQHF
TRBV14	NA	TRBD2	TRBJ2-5	TGTGCCAGCAGCCGCGGACTAGCGCAAGAGACCCAGTACTTC	CASSRGLAQETQYF
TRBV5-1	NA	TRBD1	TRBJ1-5	TGCGCCAGCAGCTTGGGACAGGGATTCGGTCAGCCCCAGCATTTT	CASSLGQGFGQPQHF
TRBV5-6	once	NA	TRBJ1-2	TGTGCCAGCAGCAAAAGCGGTGTCGGTGGCTACACCTTC	CASSKSGVGGYTF
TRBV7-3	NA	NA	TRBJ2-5	TGTGCCAGCAGCATGGGACTGGGGAATCAAGAGACCCAGTACTTC	CASSMGLGNQETQYF
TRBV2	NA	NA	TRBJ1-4	TGTGCCAGCAGTGAAGGGGGACACGGAAATGAAAAACTGTTTTTT	CASSEGGHGNEKLFF
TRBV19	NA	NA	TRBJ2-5	TGTGCCAGTAGTAGGGGGGAATTTGGACAAGAGACCCAGTACTTC	CASSRGEFGQETQYF
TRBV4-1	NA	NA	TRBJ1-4	TGCGCCAGCAGCCAAGCTGGGGCAGGGTTCCCATCTAATGAAAAACTGTTTTTT	CASSQAGAGFPSNEKLFF
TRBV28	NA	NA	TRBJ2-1	TGTGCCAGCAGTTCTTCCCCTCAGGGGATCTTC	CASSSSPQGIF
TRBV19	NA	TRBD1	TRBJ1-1	TGTGCCAGTAGTATCGACAGGGGGCGGACTGAAGCTTTCTTT	CASSIDRGRTEAFF
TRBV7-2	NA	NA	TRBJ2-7	TGTGCCAGCAGCTCCTTCCCAGTAGCCGAGCAGTACTTC	CASSSFPVAEQYF
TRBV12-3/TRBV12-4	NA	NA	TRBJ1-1	TGTGCCAGCAGGGACACGATGAACACTGAAGCTTTCTTT	CASRDTMNTEAFF
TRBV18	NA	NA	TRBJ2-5	TGTGCCAGCTCTCACGAGGAACACGGGGAGACCCAGTACTTC	CASSHEEHGETQYF
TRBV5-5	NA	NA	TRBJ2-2	TGTGCCAGCAGCATAGGACAATCGAACACCGGGGAGCTGTTTTTT	CASSIGQSNTGELFF
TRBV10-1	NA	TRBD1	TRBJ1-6	TGCGCCAGCGGACAGGGGAGGTCACCCCTCCACTTT	CASGQGRSPLHF
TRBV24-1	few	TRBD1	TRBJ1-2	TGTGCCACCAGACCCGGGACAGGGGAAAGCACCTTC	CATRPGTGESTF
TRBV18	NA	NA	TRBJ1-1	TGTGCCAGCTCACCAGGGGGGTCTAACACTGAAGCTTTCTTT	CASSPGGSNTEAFF
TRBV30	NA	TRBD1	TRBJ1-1	TGTGCCTGGAGATCAGGGGGCTTTACTGAAGCTTTCTTT	CAWRSGGFTEAFF
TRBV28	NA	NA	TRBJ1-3	TGTGCCAGCTCGGAAGGGGACATGCAGGCATCCATATATTTT	CASSEGDMQASIYF
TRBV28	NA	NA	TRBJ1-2	TGTGCCAGCAGTTCCCCAGGGAACTATGGCTACACCTTC	CASSSPGNYGYTF
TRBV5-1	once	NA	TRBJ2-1	TGCGCCAGCAGCTTGGGGGGCAATCTCGGTGAGCAGTTCTTC	CASSLGGNLGEQFF
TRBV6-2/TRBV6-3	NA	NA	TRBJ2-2	TGTGCCAGCAGTTGGCGGAGGAACACCGGGGAGCTGTTTTTT	CASSWRRNTGELFF
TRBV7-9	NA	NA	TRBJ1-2	TGTGCCAGCAGCTTTGGGGCTTTAACACCGACCTACACCTTC	CASSFGALTPTYTF
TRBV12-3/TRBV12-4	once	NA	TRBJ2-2	TGTGCCAGCAGCCCTAACACCGGGGAGCTGTTTTTT	CASSPNTGELFF
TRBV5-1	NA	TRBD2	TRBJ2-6	TGCGCCAGCAGCGGCTCGGGGGGTGGTAGTACAGGTTTCTCTGGGGCCAACGTCCTGACTTTC	CASSGSGGGSTGFSGANVLTF
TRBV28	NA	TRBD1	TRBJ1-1	TGTGCCAGCAGTCCCGGACAGGGGGTTACCATGAACACTGAAGCTTTCTTT	CASSPGQGVTMNTEAFF
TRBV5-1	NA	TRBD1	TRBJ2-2	TGCGCCAGCAGCTTTACAGGGGGCGATCCTGGGGAGCTGTTTTTT	CASSFTGGDPGELFF